One and the same sample provided the 32 T cell receptor beta chains below, sequenced in a study of CD8 T cells in Susac syndrome. RNA totalling roughly 0.45 to 1 ug underwent reverse transcription with random hexamers. In TCRdb, the immunoSEQ multiplex PCR reads were re-called with MiXCR into one record per CDR3 protein. The data show around 140,000 distinct CDR3 sequences, approximately 95% seen once. Sequences were obtained from CD4+ T cells from PBMCs. The receptors were gathered from a human donor with multiple sclerosis.

The gene calls are TRBV6-1 and TRBJ2-1, with D hard to call. Looked up from germline, CDR1 is MNHNS and CDR2 is SASEGT. The CDR3 length is 13 residues. The germline V and J ends were trimmed by 2 bases and 9 bases, with 11 bases remaining between them. DNA of the CDR3: TGTGCCAGCAGTGAACTAGTAGTTCTTGAGCAGTTCTTC. Its protein is CASSELVVLEQFF.

This chain connects TRBV4-1 to TRBJ2-7; D perhaps matches TRBD1 (6 bases). Trimming left V 7 bases short and J 1 base short, with 14 bases between. Looked up from germline, CDR1 is MGHRA and CDR2 is YSYEKL. The CDR3 extends over 14 amino acids. CDR3 protein: CASMVMQGSYEQYF. DNA of the CDR3: TGCGCCAGCATGGTTATGCAGGGGTCCTACGAGCAGTACTTC.

The chain uses TRBV15 and TRBJ1-3; D gene uncertain. Germline-derived CDR1 and CDR2 are LNHNV and YYDKDF (reference sequence). The CDR3 length is 16 residues. V was trimmed by 4 bases and J by 0 bases, leaving 13 bases between them. In DNA form, the CDR3 reads TGTGCCACCAGCACCCGACTGCAAAGCTCTGGAAACACCATATATTTT. It is translated as CATSTRLQSSGNTIYF. The full variable domain, completed using reference TRBV15 and TRBJ1-3, is DAMVIQNPRYQVTQFGKPVTLSCSQTLNHNVMYWYQQKSSQAPKLLFHYYDKDFNNEADTPDNFQSRRPNTSFCFLDIRSPGLGDTAMYLCATSTRLQSSGNTIYFGEGSWLTVV.

The chain employs TRBV24-1 and TRBJ1-5; TRBD1 agrees at 7 bases. The CDR3 totals 15 residues. V trimming: 2 bases; J trimming: 9 bases; junction bases outside the gene matches: 9. CDR1 is KGHDR and CDR2 is SFDVKD in the germline V gene. The CDR3 DNA follows: TGTGCCACCAGTGATTCCAGACAGGGTTTTCGGCCCCAGCATTTT. Its translation is CATSDSRQGFRPQHF.

The rearrangement joins TRBV7-2 to TRBJ2-7, with D tentatively TRBD1 (6 bases). Germline CDR1 reads SGHTA; CDR2 reads FQGNSA. The V end lost 5 bases, the J end lost 4 bases, and 18 bases lay between the germline ends. This CDR3 has 15 amino acids. For the CDR3, the DNA is TGTGCCAGCAGCCTAAACCTAAAAACAGGGTACGAGCAGTACTTC. This codes for CASSLNLKTGYEQYF.

This chain links TRBV24-1 with TRBJ2-3; the match to TRBD1 covers 7 bases. V shed 7 bases and J 4 bases; nucleotides not matched to a gene: 10. The CDR3 totals 15 residues. Germline CDR1 and CDR2: KGHDR and SFDVKD. The DNA for the CDR3 is TGTGCCACCAGCCCAAAGAGGGGGCGGGCAGATACGCAGTATTTT. This sequence encodes CATSPKRGRADTQYF.

This chain links TRBV27 with TRBJ2-7; no clear D gene. Trimming left V 6 bases short and J 7 bases short, with 13 bases between. CDR1 and CDR2 (germline): MNHEY, SMNVEV (reference sequence). The CDR3 length is 12 residues. The CDR3 region is CASRLKPGEQYF. In DNA, the CDR3 is TGTGCCAGCAGACTCAAACCAGGAGAGCAGTACTTC.

In its sample, this clonotype was seen once. The genes are TRBV3-1 and TRBJ1-1, with unresolved D. CDR1 is LGHDT and CDR2 is YNNKEL in the germline V gene (reference sequence). Trimming removed 1 base at V and 0 bases at J, with 9 bases between. This CDR3 has 15 amino acids. The CDR3 is CASSQGGLMNTEAFF. CDR3 DNA: TGTGCCAGCAGCCAAGGCGGACTCATGAACACTGAAGCTTTCTTT.

The rearrangement links TRBV7-2 to TRBJ2-7; the D is unclear. The CDR3 spans 14 residues. V was pared by 1 base and J by 2 bases, with 9 bases between. Per germline, CDR1 SGHTA and CDR2 FQGNSA. The CDR3, as DNA: TGTGCCAGCAGCTTAGTCGTCGGACCCTACGAGCAGTACTTC. Amino acid sequence: CASSLVVGPYEQYF.

The chain is built from TRBV2 and TRBJ1-2, with TRBD1 as a possible D gene (6 bases). Deletions cut 1 base from V and 2 bases from J, with 8 bases between. This CDR3 spans 14 amino acids. The germline V gene encodes CDR1 SNHLY and CDR2 FYNNEI. CDR3 coding DNA: TGTGCCAGCAGTGAAGTTCAGGGGAACTATGGCTACACCTTC. Protein sequence: CASSEVQGNYGYTF.

The chain employs TRBV7-9 and TRBJ2-3; D is possibly TRBD2 (6 bases). This CDR3 spans 15 amino acids. The germline CDR1 and CDR2 sequences are SEHNR and FQNEAQ (reference sequence). The V end was cut by 5 bases, the J end by 3 bases, with 15 bases between. CDR3 coding DNA: TGTGCCAGCAGCCCAGGGAGGCTCGTAACAGATACGCAGTATTTT. This encodes CASSPGRLVTDTQYF.

V usage is TRBV6-5 and J usage is TRBJ2-7; D call uncertain. From germline, CDR1 is MNHEY and CDR2 SVGAGI. The length of the CDR3 is 13 residues. Between the trimmed V and J ends, which lost 7 bases and 0 bases, there was a span of 10 bases. CDR3 in amino acids: CASTTQSSYEQYF. The CDR3 DNA is TGTGCCAGCACTACACAAAGCTCCTACGAGCAGTACTTC.

This clonotype is a singleton in its sample. This chain uses TRBV3-1 with TRBJ1-1, with 10 bases identical to TRBD1. The CDR3 covers 15 residues. The trim removed 4 bases at V and 4 bases at J, leaving 6 bases unmatched. Germline V lookup: CDR1 LGHDT, CDR2 YNNKEL (reference sequence). The CDR3 sequence: CASSLRQGASTEAFF. CDR3 DNA sequence: TGTGCCAGCAGCCTCCGACAGGGGGCGAGCACTGAAGCTTTCTTT.

The rearrangement links TRBV12-3 or TRBV12-4 to TRBJ2-7, with a tentative D call TRBD1 (5 bases). V lost 3 bases to trimming and J lost 4 bases, with 10 bases between them. The CDR3 contains 13 residues. The CDR3 loop reads CASSLGQLYEQYF. The CDR3 DNA is TGTGCCAGCAGTTTGGGGCAGCTTTACGAGCAGTACTTC.

This chain links TRBV14 with TRBJ2-1; D unclear. Germline values: CDR1 SGHDN, CDR2 FVKESK. This CDR3 region has 12 residues. The germline V and J ends were trimmed by 3 bases and 12 bases, with 12 bases remaining between them. The CDR3 sequence is CASSHTVAGQFF. The CDR3 nucleotides are TGTGCCAGCAGCCATACCGTCGCCGGGCAGTTCTTC.

The genes are TRBV24-1 and TRBJ2-1; D ambiguous. The V and J ends lost 5 bases and 0 bases respectively, with 13 bases between them. The CDR3 contains 16 residues. In germline, CDR1 is KGHDR, CDR2 SFDVKD. The CDR3, as DNA: TGTGCCACCAGTGCTAGGGTACGAAGCTCCTACAATGAGCAGTTCTTC. This encodes CATSARVRSSYNEQFF.

The sample holds one count of this clonotype. The chain is built from TRBV7-6 and TRBJ2-5; no definite D call. The germline gives CDR1 SGHVS, CDR2 FNYEAQ. The CDR3 is 13 amino acids. V lost 1 base to trimming and J lost 4 bases, with 7 bases between them. The CDR3 is CASSLVFLETQYF. Here the CDR3 DNA reads TGTGCCAGCAGCTTAGTCTTCCTAGAGACCCAGTACTTC.

The chain carries TRBV30 and TRBJ1-2; 7 bases match TRBD1. Germline V gene lookup returns CDR1 GTSNPN and CDR2 SVGIG (reference sequence). Trimming took 8 bases from V and 7 from J; bases not matched to a gene: 16. The CDR3 runs to 14 residues. The CDR3 here is CAHSVRLTGIGYTF. For the CDR3, the DNA is TGTGCCCACTCCGTTAGATTGACAGGGATTGGCTACACCTTC.

The J gene is TRBJ2-2, the V gene TRBV12-3 or TRBV12-4, with D possibly being TRBD1 or TRBD2 (6 bases each). V was trimmed by 3 bases and J by 2 bases, leaving 10 bases between them. This CDR3 is built from 15 residues. The CDR3 DNA follows: TGTGCCAGCAGTTTTACCGGGGGCAACACCGGGGAGCTGTTTTTT. Protein sequence: CASSFTGGNTGELFF.

The CDR3 nucleotides read TGTGCCACCAGTGACCTGGACAGGGCTGGCGGGGAGCTGTTTTTT. It is translated as CATSDLDRAGGELFF. The chain joins TRBV24-1 to TRBJ2-2, with 8 positions matching TRBD1. With 4 bases clipped from V and 7 bases from J, the junction kept 7 bases outside the gene matches. The CDR3 covers 15 residues. Germline CDR1 reads KGHDR; CDR2 reads SFDVKD.

The V gene is TRBV28, the J gene TRBJ1-6, with 8 bases matching TRBD1. Germline V gene sequence: CDR1 MDHEN, CDR2 SYDVKM. This CDR3 contains 15 residues. V lost 6 bases, J lost 6 bases, and 7 bases stayed unmatched. CDR3 in DNA: TGTGCCAGCAGCCCCCCGGGACAGGCTAATTCACCCCTCCACTTT. It encodes CASSPPGQANSPLHF. Variable domain in full (rest from reference TRBV28 and TRBJ1-6): DVKVTQSSRYLVKRTGEKVFLECVQDMDHENMFWYRQDPGLGLRLIYFSYDVKMKEKGDIPEGYSVSREKKERFSLILESASTNQTSMYLCASSPPGQANSPLHFGNGTRLTVT.

The table lists this clonotype with a count of one. The V call is TRBV11-2, the J call TRBJ2-7; 11 positions match TRBD1. The CDR3 extends over 18 amino acids. J was trimmed by 0 bases and V by 5 bases; bases with no gene match: 12. Germline assignment: CDR1 SGHAT and CDR2 FQNNGV. The CDR3 region is CASSPANRDRGTSYEQYF. As DNA, the CDR3 is TGTGCCAGCAGCCCCGCTAACCGGGACAGGGGGACCTCCTACGAGCAGTACTTC.

A single count supports this clonotype. This chain links TRBV29-1 with TRBJ1-1; D gene ambiguous. Per germline, CDR1 SQVTM and CDR2 ANQGSEA. Trimming took off 1 base at V and 3 bases at J, with 6 bases between the two ends. The length of the CDR3 is 12 residues. CDR3 bases: TGCAGCGTTGAAGGGGCTGACACTGAAGCTTTCTTT. Translation: CSVEGADTEAFF. The full variable domain, with the rest looked up from reference TRBV29-1 and TRBJ1-1, is SAVISQKPSRDICQRGTSLTIQCQVDSQVTMMFWYRQQPGQSLTLIATANQGSEATYESGFVIDKFPISRPNLTFSTLTVSNMSPEDSSIYLCSVEGADTEAFFGQGTRLTVV.

The chain is built from TRBV28 and TRBJ2-1, with 8 nucleotides matching TRBD2. The CDR3 runs to 20 residues. CDR1 MDHEN and CDR2 SYDVKM come from the germline V gene. J was trimmed by 5 bases and V by 3 bases; bases with no gene match: 21. CDR3 sequence: CASSFGWAEISGTGNNEQFF. As DNA, the CDR3 is TGTGCCAGCAGTTTTGGTTGGGCTGAGATTAGCGGGACGGGGAACAATGAGCAGTTCTTC. Complete variable domain (other parts from reference TRBV28 and TRBJ2-1): DVKVTQSSRYLVKRTGEKVFLECVQDMDHENMFWYRQDPGLGLRLIYFSYDVKMKEKGDIPEGYSVSREKKERFSLILESASTNQTSMYLCASSFGWAEISGTGNNEQFFGPGTRLTVL.

The chain joins TRBV25-1 to TRBJ1-1; D is ambiguous. Germline V CDR1 and CDR2: MGHDK, SYGVNS. Trimming pared 6 bases from V and 1 base from J, leaving 9 bases between. This CDR3 contains 13 residues. CDR3 sequence (DNA): TGTGCCAGCAGACCCCCGGGGAACACTGAAGCTTTCTTT. Its translation: CASRPPGNTEAFF.

The chain carries TRBV9 and TRBJ2-2; TRBD1 aligns across 7 bases. The CDR3 has 16 residues. Germline CDR1 and CDR2: SGDLS and YYNGEE. With 3 bases clipped from V and 2 bases from J, the junction kept 7 bases outside the gene matches. In DNA, the CDR3 is TGTGCCAGCAGCGCGACACAGGGGATAAACACCGGGGAGCTGTTTTTT. As protein: CASSATQGINTGELFF.

V and J are TRBV7-2 and TRBJ1-5; TRBD1 matches at 8 bases. Germline V gene lookup returns CDR1 SGHTA and CDR2 FQGNSA. CDR3 length equals 14 residues. J was trimmed by 6 bases and V by 1 base; bases with no gene match: 2. The CDR3 sequence is CASSLGTGPQPQHF. The DNA for the CDR3 is TGTGCCAGCAGCTTAGGGACAGGGCCTCAGCCCCAGCATTTT.

The chain combines TRBV4-1 with TRBJ2-5; D is uncertain. The V gene lost 6 bases and the J gene lost 2 bases, with 16 bases spanning the gap. The CDR3 consists of 15 residues. Per the germline V gene, CDR1 is MGHRA and CDR2 is YSYEKL. CDR3 loop: CASSITQQRQETQYF. CDR3 coding DNA: TGCGCCAGCAGTATAACCCAGCAGAGGCAAGAGACCCAGTACTTC.

The rearrangement joins TRBV12-3 or TRBV12-4 to TRBJ2-1, with 7 bases aligning to TRBD2. This CDR3 contains 20 residues. Trimming at V came to 3 bases and at J to 5 bases, leaving 22 bases not matched to a gene. The CDR3 DNA is TGTGCCAGCAGTTTGCGGGAAAGAGGGTTCAGGCGGGGGAGCAACAATGAGCAGTTCTTC. Its protein product is CASSLRERGFRRGSNNEQFF.

The chain combines TRBV6-5 with TRBJ1-1; no reliable D call. CDR1 is MNHEY and CDR2 is SVGAGI in the germline V gene. The CDR3 is 12 residues long. The V gene lost 6 bases and the J gene lost 8 bases, with 13 bases spanning the gap. CDR3 sequence reads: CASSYLGREAFF. In nucleotides, the CDR3 is TGTGCCAGCAGCTACCTAGGACGAGAAGCTTTCTTT.

The chain carries TRBV2 and TRBJ2-5, with D unclear. V lost 5 bases and J 2 bases, leaving 12 bases between the germline ends. The CDR3 has 14 amino acids. Per germline, CDR1 SNHLY and CDR2 FYNNEI. The CDR3 spells CASSILAYQETQYF. Written as DNA, the CDR3 is TGTGCCAGCAGTATCCTCGCGTATCAAGAGACCCAGTACTTC.

The chain carries TRBV12-3 or TRBV12-4 and TRBJ1-4; D perhaps matches TRBD1 (5 bases). The CDR3 sequence is 15 residues long. V dropped 5 bases and J dropped 5 bases, with 15 bases sitting between them. The DNA for the CDR3 is TGTGCCAGCAGTCCGGGCCAGGGTGGAAATGAAAAACTGTTTTTT. It yields the protein CASSPGQGGNEKLFF.